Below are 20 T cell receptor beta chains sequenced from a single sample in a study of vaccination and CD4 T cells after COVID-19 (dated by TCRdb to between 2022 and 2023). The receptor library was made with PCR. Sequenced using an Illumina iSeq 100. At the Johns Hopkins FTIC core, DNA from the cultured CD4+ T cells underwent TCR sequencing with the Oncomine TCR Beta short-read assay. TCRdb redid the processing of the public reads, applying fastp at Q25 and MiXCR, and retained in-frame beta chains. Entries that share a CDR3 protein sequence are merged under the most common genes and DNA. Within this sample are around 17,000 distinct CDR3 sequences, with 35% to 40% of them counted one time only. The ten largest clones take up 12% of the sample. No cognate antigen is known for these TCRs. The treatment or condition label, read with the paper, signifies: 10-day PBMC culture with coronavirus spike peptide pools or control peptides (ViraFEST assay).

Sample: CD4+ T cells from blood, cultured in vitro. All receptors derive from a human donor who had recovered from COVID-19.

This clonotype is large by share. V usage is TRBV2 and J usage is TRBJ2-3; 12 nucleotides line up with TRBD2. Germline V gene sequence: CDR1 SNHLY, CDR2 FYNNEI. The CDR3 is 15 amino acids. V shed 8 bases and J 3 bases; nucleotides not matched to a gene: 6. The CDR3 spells CASGNGLAGTDTQYF. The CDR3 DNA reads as TGTGCCAGCGGAAACGGACTAGCGGGGACAGATACGCAGTATTTT. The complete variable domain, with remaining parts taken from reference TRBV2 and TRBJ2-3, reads EPEVTQTPSHQVTQMGQEVILRCVPISNHLYFYWYRQILGQKVEFLVSFYNNEISEKSEIFDDQFSVERPDGSNFTLKIRSTKLEDSAMYFCASGNGLAGTDTQYFGPGTRLTVL.

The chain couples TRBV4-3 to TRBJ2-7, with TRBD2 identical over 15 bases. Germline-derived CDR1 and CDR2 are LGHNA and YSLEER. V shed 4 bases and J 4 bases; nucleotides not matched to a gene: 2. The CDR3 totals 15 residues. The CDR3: CASSLGLAGGYEQYF. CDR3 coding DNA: TGCGCCAGCAGCCTGGGACTAGCGGGAGGATACGAGCAGTACTTC.

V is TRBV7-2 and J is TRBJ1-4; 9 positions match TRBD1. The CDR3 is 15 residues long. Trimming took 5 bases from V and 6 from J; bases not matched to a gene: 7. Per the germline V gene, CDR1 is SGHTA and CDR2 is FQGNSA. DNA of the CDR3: TGTGCCAGCAGCCCCAGAACAGGGGGCGATGAAAAACTGTTTTTT. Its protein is CASSPRTGGDEKLFF.

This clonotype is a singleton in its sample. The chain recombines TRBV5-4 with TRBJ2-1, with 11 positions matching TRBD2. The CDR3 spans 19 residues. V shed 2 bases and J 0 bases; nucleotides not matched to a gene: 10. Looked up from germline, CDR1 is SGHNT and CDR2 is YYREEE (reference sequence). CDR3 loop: CASSLPTSGRLVSYNEQFF. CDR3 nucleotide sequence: TGTGCCAGCAGCTTACCCACTAGCGGGAGACTCGTCTCCTACAATGAGCAGTTCTTC.

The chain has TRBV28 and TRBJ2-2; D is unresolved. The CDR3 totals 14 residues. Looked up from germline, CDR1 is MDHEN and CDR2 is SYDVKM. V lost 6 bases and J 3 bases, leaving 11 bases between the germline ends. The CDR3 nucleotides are TGTGCCAGCAGAATCCGACGGTACACCGGGGAGCTGTTTTTT. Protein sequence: CASRIRRYTGELFF. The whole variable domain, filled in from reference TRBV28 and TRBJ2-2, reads DVKVTQSSRYLVKRTGEKVFLECVQDMDHENMFWYRQDPGLGLRLIYFSYDVKMKEKGDIPEGYSVSREKKERFSLILESASTNQTSMYLCASRIRRYTGELFFGEGSRLTVL.

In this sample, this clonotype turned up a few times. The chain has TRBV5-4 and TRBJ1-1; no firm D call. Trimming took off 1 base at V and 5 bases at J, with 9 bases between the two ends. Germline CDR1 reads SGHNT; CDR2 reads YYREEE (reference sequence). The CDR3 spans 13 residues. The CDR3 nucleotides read TGTGCCAGCAGCTTGCAAGGCCAGACTGAAGCTTTCTTT. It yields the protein CASSLQGQTEAFF.

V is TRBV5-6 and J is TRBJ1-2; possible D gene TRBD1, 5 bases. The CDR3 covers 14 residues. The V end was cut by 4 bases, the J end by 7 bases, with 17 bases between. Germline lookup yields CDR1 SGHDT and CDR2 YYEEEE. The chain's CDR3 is CASSPGEGPRGYTF. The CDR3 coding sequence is TGTGCCAGCAGCCCTGGAGAGGGACCTCGTGGCTACACCTTC.

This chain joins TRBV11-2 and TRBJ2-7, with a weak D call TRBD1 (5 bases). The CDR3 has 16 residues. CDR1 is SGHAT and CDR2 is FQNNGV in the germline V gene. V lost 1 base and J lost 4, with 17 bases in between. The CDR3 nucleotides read TGTGCCAGCAGCTTAGGGTTGGGCGCAGGGATTTACGAGCAGTACTTC. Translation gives CASSLGLGAGIYEQYF.

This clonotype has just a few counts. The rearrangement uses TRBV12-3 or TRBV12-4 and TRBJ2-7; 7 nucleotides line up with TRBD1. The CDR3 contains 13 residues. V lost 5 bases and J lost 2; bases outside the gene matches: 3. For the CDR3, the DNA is TGTGCCAGCAGTCCGGGGACAGCCTACGAGCAGTACTTC. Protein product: CASSPGTAYEQYF.

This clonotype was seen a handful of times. The CDR3, as DNA: TGTGCCAGCAGCCCGGGACAGGGACCCACAGATACGCAGTATTTT. It yields the protein CASSPGQGPTDTQYF. The chain employs TRBV7-2 and TRBJ2-3; 9 nucleotides align to TRBD1. This CDR3 is built from 15 residues. Germline V gene lookup returns CDR1 SGHTA and CDR2 FQGNSA. The J segment lost 2 bases and the V segment lost 5 bases, leaving 5 bases of the junction unmatched.

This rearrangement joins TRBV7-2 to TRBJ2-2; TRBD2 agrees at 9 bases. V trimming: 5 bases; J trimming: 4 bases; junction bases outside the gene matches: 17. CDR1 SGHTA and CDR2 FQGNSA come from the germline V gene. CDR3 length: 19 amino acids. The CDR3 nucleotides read TGTGCCAGCAGCCTTTCCCACGATAGCGGGAGATGGTTCACCGGGGAGCTGTTTTTT. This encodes CASSLSHDSGRWFTGELFF.

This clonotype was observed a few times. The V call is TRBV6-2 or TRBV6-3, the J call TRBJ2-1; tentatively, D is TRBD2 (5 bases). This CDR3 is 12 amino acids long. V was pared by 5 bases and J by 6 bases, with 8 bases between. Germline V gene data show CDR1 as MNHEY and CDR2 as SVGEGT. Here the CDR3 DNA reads TGTGCCAGCAGTCTAGGGAGCAATGAGCAGTTCTTC. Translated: CASSLGSNEQFF.

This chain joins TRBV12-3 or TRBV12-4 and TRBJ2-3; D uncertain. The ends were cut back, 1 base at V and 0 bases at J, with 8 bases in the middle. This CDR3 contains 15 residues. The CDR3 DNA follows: TGTGCCAGCAGTTTAGACTATTCTAGCACAGATACGCAGTATTTT. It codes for CASSLDYSSTDTQYF.

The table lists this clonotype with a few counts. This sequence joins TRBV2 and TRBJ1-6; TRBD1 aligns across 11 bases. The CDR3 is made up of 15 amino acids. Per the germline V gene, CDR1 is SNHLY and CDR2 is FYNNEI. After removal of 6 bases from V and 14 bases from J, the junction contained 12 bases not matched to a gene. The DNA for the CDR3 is TGTGCCAGCAGGCGGACAGGGGGCCCTCGGGGGTCCCTCCACTTT. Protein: CASRRTGGPRGSLHF. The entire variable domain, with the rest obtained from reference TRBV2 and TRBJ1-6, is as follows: EPEVTQTPSHQVTQMGQEVILRCVPISNHLYFYWYRQILGQKVEFLVSFYNNEISEKSEIFDDQFSVERPDGSNFTLKIRSTKLEDSAMYFCASRRTGGPRGSLHFGNGTRLTVT.

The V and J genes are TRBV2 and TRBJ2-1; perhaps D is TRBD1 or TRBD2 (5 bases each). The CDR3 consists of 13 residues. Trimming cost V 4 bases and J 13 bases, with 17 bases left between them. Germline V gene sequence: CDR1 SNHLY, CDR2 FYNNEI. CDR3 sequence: CASSAEGLGGQFF. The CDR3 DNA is TGTGCCAGCAGTGCCGAGGGGCTCGGCGGCCAGTTCTTC.

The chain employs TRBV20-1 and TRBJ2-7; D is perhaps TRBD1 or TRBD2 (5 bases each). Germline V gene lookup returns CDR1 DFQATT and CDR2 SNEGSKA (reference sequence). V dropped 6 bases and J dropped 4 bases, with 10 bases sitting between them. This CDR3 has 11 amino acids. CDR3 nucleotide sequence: TGCAGTGCCCGGGGACCGTACGAGCAGTACTTC. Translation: CSARGPYEQYF.

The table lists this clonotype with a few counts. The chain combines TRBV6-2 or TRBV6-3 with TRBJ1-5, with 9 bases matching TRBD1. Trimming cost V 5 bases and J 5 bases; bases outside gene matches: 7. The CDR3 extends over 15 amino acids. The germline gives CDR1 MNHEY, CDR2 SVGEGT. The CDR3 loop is CASSGQGRGDQPQHF. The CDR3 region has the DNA TGTGCCAGCAGTGGACAGGGGAGGGGGGATCAGCCCCAGCATTTT.

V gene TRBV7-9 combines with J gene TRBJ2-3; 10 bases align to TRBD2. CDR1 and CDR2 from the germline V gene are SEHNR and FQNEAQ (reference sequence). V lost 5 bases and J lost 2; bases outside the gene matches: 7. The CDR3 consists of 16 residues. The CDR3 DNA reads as TGTGCCAGCAGCGAAGGACTAGCGGCGTCCACAGATACGCAGTATTTT. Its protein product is CASSEGLAASTDTQYF. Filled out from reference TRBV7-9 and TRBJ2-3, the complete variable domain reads DTGVSQNPRHKITKRGQNVTFRCDPISEHNRLYWYRQTLGQGPEFLTYFQNEAQLEKSRLLSDRFSAERPKGSFSTLEIQRTEQGDSAMYLCASSEGLAASTDTQYFGPGTRLTVL.

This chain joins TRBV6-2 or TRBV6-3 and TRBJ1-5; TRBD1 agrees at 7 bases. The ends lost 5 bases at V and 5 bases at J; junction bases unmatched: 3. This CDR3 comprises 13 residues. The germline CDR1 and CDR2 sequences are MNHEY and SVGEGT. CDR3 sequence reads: CASSHDRDQPQHF. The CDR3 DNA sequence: TGTGCCAGCAGTCATGACAGGGATCAGCCCCAGCATTTT.

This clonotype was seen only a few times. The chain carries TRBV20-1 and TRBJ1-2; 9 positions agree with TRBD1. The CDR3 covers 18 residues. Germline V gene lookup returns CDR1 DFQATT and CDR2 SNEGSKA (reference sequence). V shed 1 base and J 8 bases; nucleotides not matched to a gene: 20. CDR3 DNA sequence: TGCAGTGCTAGAGGGGATCCGACAGGGGGAGTGGGTCAATCCGGCTACACCTTC. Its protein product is CSARGDPTGGVGQSGYTF.